This T cell receptor beta chain was sequenced during a study of CD8 T cells in Susac syndrome. Reverse transcription used about 0.45 to 1 ug RNA and random hexamers. One entry per CDR3 protein results from TCRdb running MiXCR on the immunoSEQ multiplex PCR reads. In the table there are 100,000 to 150,000 distinct CDR3 sequences, about 94% of which are singletons. The sequence was collected from a human donor with multiple sclerosis. Material for sequencing was CD4+ T cells from PBMCs.

CDR3 sequence (DNA): TGCAGTGCTAGTAAGGACAGACAAAATCAGCCCCAGCATTTT. It specifies CSASKDRQNQPQHF. The rearrangement links TRBV20-1 to TRBJ1-5; perhaps TRBD1 as D (6 bases). Germline V CDR1 and CDR2: DFQATT, SNEGSKA (reference sequence). The CDR3 spans 14 residues. Deletions cut 3 bases from V and 4 bases from J, with 13 bases between.